The 24 T cell receptor beta chains presented below share a single source sample, sequenced in a study of beta chain features in type 1 diabetes. Antigens for these TCRs are unknown. Study observations and caveats: In all four CD4+ subsets, TCRB CDR3 length was significantly, moderately reduced in type 1 diabetes.

Expressed TCRB transcripts got sequenced, as all isolated RNA was reverse transcribed. The protocol was immunoSEQ multiplex PCR, while the TCRdb copy is restricted to in-frame clones and leaves out a portion. Among about 230,000 clones listed, 16% were seen once. The sample comprised naive CD4+ T cells from blood. The receptors shown here come from a young man with type 1 diabetes.

This clone has more than one count but fewer than ten. The chain joins TRBV7-9 to TRBJ2-1, with D possibly TRBD2 on 6 matching bases. The CDR3 loop spans 14 amino acids. The V and J ends lost 1 base and 6 bases respectively, with 10 bases between them. CDR1 is SEHNR and CDR2 is FQNEAQ in the germline V gene (reference sequence). In DNA, the CDR3 is TGTGCCAGCAGCTTAGTTGGGGGAGGCAATGAGCAGTTCTTC. Translation gives CASSLVGGGNEQFF.

The genes are TRBV9 and TRBJ2-2; possible D gene TRBD2, 6 bases. V was clipped by 0 bases and J by 6 bases, with 9 bases between them. CDR3 length: 14 residues. In germline, CDR1 is SGDLS, CDR2 YYNGEE. CDR3 in amino acids: CASSVGGGSGELFF. CDR3 bases: TGTGCCAGCAGCGTAGGTGGAGGGTCCGGGGAGCTGTTTTTT.

This clone was seen a few times. V gene TRBV20-1 combines with J gene TRBJ2-3; TRBD2 matches at 14 bases. Germline CDR1 is DFQATT and CDR2 is SNEGSKA (reference sequence). This CDR3 is 11 amino acids long. V gave up 4 bases and J gave up 13 bases; unmatched junction bases: 1. CDR3 sequence reads: CSAKGLAGEYF. As DNA, the CDR3 is TGCAGTGCTAAGGGACTAGCGGGAGAGTATTTT.

This clone was detected only a few times. The chain links TRBV30 to TRBJ2-7; TRBD2 is a possible D gene (6 bases). The CDR3 totals 14 residues. V gave up 1 base and J gave up 2 bases, with 12 bases separating them. Germline V gene lookup returns CDR1 GTSNPN and CDR2 SVGIG (reference sequence). CDR3 region: CAWSGGTGTYEQYF. The CDR3, as DNA: TGTGCCTGGAGTGGCGGGACGGGGACCTACGAGCAGTACTTC. The entire variable domain, with the rest obtained from reference TRBV30 and TRBJ2-7, is as follows: SQTIHQWPATLVQPVGSPLSLECTVEGTSNPNLYWYRQAAGRGLQLLFYSVGIGQISSEVPQNLSASRPQDRQFILSSKKLLLSDSGFYLCAWSGGTGTYEQYFGPGTRLTVT.

The chain employs TRBV7-2 and TRBJ2-1; D may match TRBD1 or TRBD2 (6 bases each). Germline V gives CDR1 SGHTA, CDR2 FQGNSA. The CDR3 contains 16 residues. Trimming removed 1 base at V and 8 bases at J, with 18 bases between. CDR3 nucleotides: TGTGCCAGCAGCTTAGTACTAGCCCCGAGGGGGTATGAGCAGTTCTTC. Translating it yields CASSLVLAPRGYEQFF.

The V and J genes are TRBV7-2 and TRBJ1-1, with TRBD1 matching over 7 bases. Unmatched junction bases numbered 11, after V lost 4 bases and J lost 9 bases. Germline V gene sequence: CDR1 SGHTA, CDR2 FQGNSA. The CDR3 is 14 residues long. The CDR3 loop is CASSYLPGTAKAFF. CDR3 bases: TGTGCCAGCAGCTACCTTCCCGGGACAGCGAAAGCTTTCTTT.

In this sample, this clone turned up a few times. The chain recombines TRBV2 with TRBJ2-2, with D uncertain. CDR1 and CDR2 from the germline V gene are SNHLY and FYNNEI. Between the trimmed V and J ends, which lost 3 bases and 6 bases, there was a span of 8 bases. There are 13 residues in the CDR3. CDR3 nucleotides: TGTGCCAGCAGTGATGAGGTTGCCGGGGAGCTGTTTTTT. Amino acids: CASSDEVAGELFF.

The chain combines TRBV27 with TRBJ1-4, with no clear D. CDR1 is MNHEY and CDR2 is SMNVEV in the germline V gene (reference sequence). This CDR3 has 12 residues. V was clipped by 6 bases and J by 7 bases, with 9 bases between them. CDR3 region: CASSFTGEKLFF. The CDR3 DNA follows: TGTGCCAGCAGCTTCACCGGTGAAAAACTGTTTTTT.

This chain connects TRBV28 to TRBJ2-5; D may match TRBD1 or TRBD2 (7 bases each). Per the germline V gene, CDR1 is MDHEN and CDR2 is SYDVKM. With 5 bases removed from V and 4 bases from J, the gap between germline ends came to 17 bases. CDR3 length equals 15 residues. The CDR3 DNA is TGTGCCAGCAGTACCAGACAGGGAGGGTCAGAGACCCAGTACTTC. Its translation: CASSTRQGGSETQYF.

This chain links TRBV29-1 with TRBJ1-2, with 8 bases that match TRBD1. After removal of 7 bases from V and 4 bases from J, the junction contained 8 bases not matched to a gene. The CDR3 contains 13 residues. Germline V lookup: CDR1 SQVTM, CDR2 ANQGSEA. CDR3 DNA sequence: TGCAGCGGCGACAGGGGAATTGGCTATGGCTACACCTTC. Protein product: CSGDRGIGYGYTF.

This clone occurred a few times. The chain is built from TRBV30 and TRBJ2-6; 7 bases match TRBD1. Germline V CDR1 and CDR2: GTSNPN, SVGIG (reference sequence). Trimming cost V 2 bases and J 2 bases; bases outside gene matches: 3. This CDR3 has 15 amino acids. DNA of the CDR3: TGTGCCTGGAGTAGAGACAGGGCTGGGGCCAACGTCCTGACTTTC. Residues: CAWSRDRAGANVLTF.

The chain is built from TRBV5-4 and TRBJ1-1; D uncertain. Germline assignment: CDR1 SGHNT and CDR2 YYREEE (reference sequence). The CDR3 has 14 residues. Between the trimmed V and J ends, which lost 3 bases and 1 base, there was a span of 10 bases. CDR3 residues: CASSSTLGNTEAFF. The CDR3 DNA sequence: TGTGCCAGCAGCTCGACGCTGGGGAACACTGAAGCTTTCTTT. The whole variable domain, filled in from reference TRBV5-4 and TRBJ1-1, reads ETGVTQSPTHLIKTRGQQVTLRCSSQSGHNTVSWYQQALGQGPQFIFQYYREEENGRGNFPPRFSGLQFPNYSSELNVNALELDDSALYLCASSSTLGNTEAFFGQGTRLTVV.

This chain joins TRBV18 and TRBJ2-7; D remains ambiguous. V was shortened by 1 base and J by 5 bases, with 3 bases between the two germline ends. The CDR3 runs 11 residues. Germline V CDR1 and CDR2: KGHSH, LQKENI. The CDR3 nucleotides are TGTGCCAGCTCACCACACGACGAGCAGTACTTC. It codes for CASSPHDEQYF.

The V and J genes are TRBV10-3 and TRBJ1-1, with D uncertain. Trimming removed 6 bases from V and 3 bases from J, with 11 bases in between. The CDR3 loop spans 13 amino acids. Germline CDR1 reads ENHRY; CDR2 reads SYGVKD. The CDR3 region has the DNA TGTGCCATCAGATCTTACGGGTACACTGAAGCTTTCTTT. Translating it yields CAIRSYGYTEAFF.

This chain links TRBV27 with TRBJ2-2, with 9 bases matching TRBD1. This CDR3 contains 17 residues. Per the germline V gene, CDR1 is MNHEY and CDR2 is SMNVEV (reference sequence). The V segment lost 3 bases and the J segment 4 bases; nucleotides outside the gene matches: 9. CDR3 DNA: TGTGCCAGCAGTTTCGGAACGGGACAGGGCACCACCGGGGAGCTGTTTTTT. Translating it yields CASSFGTGQGTTGELFF.

This clone occurred a few times. The chain combines TRBV29-1 with TRBJ1-1, with D possibly matching TRBD1 (6 bases). Trimming removed 6 bases from V and 4 bases from J, with 15 bases in between. Germline assignment: CDR1 SQVTM and CDR2 ANQGSEA. The CDR3 extends over 13 amino acids. The CDR3 bases are TGCAGCGTGAGGACAGCCTTGGGCACTGAAGCTTTCTTT. Translating it yields CSVRTALGTEAFF. The full variable domain, in which reference TRBV29-1 and TRBJ1-1 provide the parts outside the CDR3, is SAVISQKPSRDICQRGTSLTIQCQVDSQVTMMFWYRQQPGQSLTLIATANQGSEATYESGFVIDKFPISRPNLTFSTLTVSNMSPEDSSIYLCSVRTALGTEAFFGQGTRLTVV.

This clone appeared a few times. The chain has TRBV25-1 and TRBJ2-1; 9 nucleotides align to TRBD2. Trimming removed 1 base from V and 7 bases from J; junction bases left unmatched: 14. This CDR3 is built from 18 residues. Per germline, CDR1 MGHDK and CDR2 SYGVNS. Written as DNA, the CDR3 is TGTGCCAGCAGTGAATTTCTACGGCGGGAGGGCCACTTTAATGAGCAGTTCTTC. This codes for CASSEFLRREGHFNEQFF. Complete variable domain (other parts from reference TRBV25-1 and TRBJ2-1): EADIYQTPRYLVIGTGKKITLECSQTMGHDKMYWYQQDPGMELHLIHYSYGVNSTEKGDLSSESTVSRIRTEHFPLTLESARPSHTSQYLCASSEFLRREGHFNEQFFGPGTRLTVL.

The chain carries TRBV18 and TRBJ2-5, with D possibly TRBD1 on 6 matching bases. The CDR3 contains 14 residues. Trimming removed 3 bases at V and 4 bases at J, with 12 bases between. Germline loops: CDR1 KGHSH, CDR2 LQKENI. The DNA for the CDR3 is TGTGCCAGCTCACCCCAGGGACAAGGAGAGACCCAGTACTTC. Its protein is CASSPQGQGETQYF.

As concerns this clone: The same CDR3 can be traced to other DNA sequences in this sample. V gene TRBV10-3 combines with J gene TRBJ2-5; D is perhaps TRBD2 (5 bases). The CDR3 loop spans 13 amino acids. V lost 3 bases to trimming and J lost 2 bases, with 7 bases between them. Germline CDR1 ENHRY, CDR2 SYGVKD. In nucleotides, the CDR3 is TGTGCCATCAGTGACCGCGGGCAAGAGACCCAGTACTTC. This codes for CAISDRGQETQYF.

The CDR3 loop is CSVAYFRDRGAHTQYF. CDR3 DNA sequence: TGCAGCGTTGCTTACTTCCGGGACAGGGGGGCTCATACGCAGTATTTT. This chain uses TRBV29-1 with TRBJ2-3; 11 nucleotides agree with TRBD1. CDR1 and CDR2 (germline): SQVTM, ANQGSEA. J gave up 7 bases and V 4 bases, and 13 bases lay outside the gene matches. The CDR3 has 16 residues.

This clone was seen a few times. The J gene is TRBJ2-2, the V gene TRBV2; 7 bases match TRBD1. V shed 8 bases and J 8 bases; nucleotides not matched to a gene: 8. Germline lookup yields CDR1 SNHLY and CDR2 FYNNEI. The CDR3 covers 13 residues. As DNA, the CDR3 is TGTGCCAGCTTGCCTGGGACAGTAGGGGAGCTGTTTTTT. Its translation: CASLPGTVGELFF.

This clone was counted only a few times. The rearrangement links TRBV5-1 to TRBJ1-1; no clear D. The CDR3 sequence is 12 residues long. Germline assignment: CDR1 SGHRS and CDR2 YFSETQ. Deletions cut 5 bases from V and 1 base from J, with 6 bases between. This CDR3 reads CASSSGNTEAFF. For the CDR3, the DNA is TGCGCCAGCAGTAGCGGGAACACTGAAGCTTTCTTT.

The gene calls are TRBV15 and TRBJ2-5; no clear D gene. Germline values: CDR1 LNHNV, CDR2 YYDKDF (reference sequence). The V end lost 0 bases, the J end lost 5 bases, and 7 bases lay between the germline ends. The CDR3 runs 13 residues. The CDR3: CATSRDHGETQYF. The CDR3 bases are TGTGCCACCAGCAGAGATCATGGGGAGACCCAGTACTTC.

Comments on this clone: The junction does not match germline at one end; this may be a read error. The chain combines TRBV20-1 with TRBJ2-7; D perhaps matches TRBD2 (5 bases). The CDR3 is 11 amino acids. The germline gives CDR1 DFQATT, CDR2 SNEGSKA (reference sequence). The CDR3 region is CSARDLPRTAF. DNA for the CDR3: TGCAGTGCTAGAGATTTACCCAGGACTGCCTTC.